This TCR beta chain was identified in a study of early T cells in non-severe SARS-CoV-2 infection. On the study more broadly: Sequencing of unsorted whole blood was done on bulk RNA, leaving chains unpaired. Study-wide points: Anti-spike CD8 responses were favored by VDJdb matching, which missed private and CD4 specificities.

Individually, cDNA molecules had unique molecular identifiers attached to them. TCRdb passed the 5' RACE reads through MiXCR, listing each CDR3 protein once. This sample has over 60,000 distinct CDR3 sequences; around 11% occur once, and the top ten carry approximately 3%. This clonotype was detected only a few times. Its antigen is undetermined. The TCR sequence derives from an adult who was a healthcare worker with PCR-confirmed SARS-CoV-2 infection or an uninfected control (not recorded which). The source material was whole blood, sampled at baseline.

The CDR3 nucleotides read TGTGCCAGCAGCTCGTGGGGCTCACAGGATACTGAAGCTTTCTTT. Its translation: CASSSWGSQDTEAFF. This chain connects TRBV7-9 to TRBJ1-1, with D tentatively TRBD1 (5 bases). The CDR3 totals 15 residues. V shed 4 bases and J shed 5 bases, with 17 bases lying between them. Germline V lookup: CDR1 SEHNR, CDR2 FQNEAQ (reference sequence).